The sequence of this T cell receptor beta chain was determined in a study of identical twins. Germline V lookup: CDR1 LGHDT, CDR2 YNNKEL (reference sequence). After removal of 6 bases from V and 1 base from J, the junction contained 9 bases not matched to a gene. This CDR3 comprises 16 residues. TCRdb redid the calling of the 5' RACE reads with MiXCR, one entry per CDR3 protein. This repertoire shows 250,000 or so distinct CDR3 sequences, 5.5% to 7% found once; its top ten account for roughly 3.7%. General study findings and limits: Reduced insertions were recorded for abundant cord blood beta clonotypes, with no such pattern in memory repertoires.

Concerning this clonotype itself: The target antigen is unknown.

These data are also associated with another study on yellow fever vaccine responses in identical twins.

The sample consisted of memory (CD45RO+) T cells sorted from blood. The sequence was collected from a woman under 30 in good health. The chain has TRBV3-1 and TRBJ2-5, with 9 positions matching TRBD2. CDR3 protein: CASRLARGGPQETQYF. The CDR3 region has the DNA TGTGCCAGCAGGTTGGCGCGGGGGGGCCCCCAAGAGACCCAGTACTTC.